This T cell receptor beta chain was found in a study of T cells expressing NK-cell markers. Across the whole study: Underlying the TCR beta repertoires were sorted CD3+CD56+NKG2C+, CD3+CD56+NKG2C- and CD3+CD56-NKG2C+ T cells. Study-wide results and limits: The CD3+CD56-NKG2C+ fraction of a few donors was likewise dominated by these clonotypes.

Note on this clonotype: Its antigen is unknown.

Libraries used 5'RACE template switching adding universal primer site and UMIs. TCRdb derives one entry per CDR3 protein from the 5' RACE reads, leaving out DNA. The table for this sample gives about 380,000 distinct CDR3 sequences. This CDR3 contains 15 residues. Germline values: CDR1 SNHLY, CDR2 FYNNEI. Material for sequencing was blood T cells: a sorted CD56 or NKG2C T cell subset, CD4+ or CD8+ T cells, or bulk PBMC T cells (not recorded which). V gene TRBV2 combines with J gene TRBJ2-7; lacking DNA, the TRBD2 call made by TCRdb goes unchecked. The sequence came from a man aged 18-69 years in good health. This chain's CDR3 is CASSGLAGGLAEQYF.